These T cell receptor beta chains were read from a single sample in a study of Graves' ophthalmopathy and Graves' hyperthyroidism. MiXCR was run by TCRdb on the multiplex PCR reads, yielding one entry per CDR3 protein. The sample lists approximately 700,000 distinct CDR3 sequences; roughly two fifths were seen once. Sample: peripheral blood. The source of these receptors is an adult man with Graves' ophthalmopathy. The CDR3 runs from the conserved cysteine through the conserved F or W. The order of the fields is CDR3 length, J gene, D gene, clone size, V gene, CDR3 protein, CDR3 DNA. A D gene is named only where the DNA matches it firmly. Only some rows state a clone size, as once, few, many or a class for expanded clones.

14 TRBJ1-2 TRBD1 many TRBV20-1 CSARTGTGSYGYTF TGCAGTGCTAGAACAGGGACAGGGTCCTATGGCTACACCTTC
13 TRBJ2-7 NA NA TRBV28 CAHGGGGYYEQYF TGTGCCCATGGAGGGGGGGGCTACTACGAGCAGTACTTC
15 TRBJ2-2 NA NA TRBV7-9 CASSPGDRYTGELFF TGTGCCAGCAGCCCGGGAGACAGATACACCGGGGAGCTGTTTTTT
15 TRBJ1-1 NA NA TRBV2 CASSLDGTGYTEAFF TGTGCCAGCAGTTTGGACGGCACGGGGTACACTGAAGCTTTCTTT
18 TRBJ1-5 NA many TRBV10-1 CASTLTRDTGNSNQPQHF TGCGCCAGCACGTTGACCAGGGACACCGGGAATAGCAATCAGCCCCAGCATTTT
13 TRBJ2-7 NA NA TRBV7-9 CASSLASWYEQYF TGTGCCAGCAGCTTGGCTAGCTGGTACGAGCAGTACTTC
13 TRBJ2-5 NA NA TRBV29-1 CSVGGASEETQYF TGCAGCGTTGGTGGGGCCTCCGAAGAGACCCAGTACTTC
15 TRBJ2-7 NA NA TRBV11-2 CASSFGRGRSYEQYF TGTGCCAGCAGCTTTGGCCGGGGGCGCTCCTACGAGCAGTACTTC
14 TRBJ1-4 NA many TRBV7-9 CASSEEFGNEKLFF TGTGCCAGCAGCGAAGAATTCGGGAATGAAAAACTGTTTTTT
14 TRBJ2-2 NA many TRBV7-9 CASSQGGNTGELFF TGTGCCAGCAGTCAAGGAGGAAACACCGGGGAGCTGTTTTTT
15 TRBJ1-1 TRBD1 many TRBV10-1 CAIPGYGTASAEAFF TGCGCCATCCCAGGGTATGGGACAGCCTCGGCTGAAGCTTTCTTT
14 TRBJ1-2 TRBD1 many TRBV5-1 CASSSDRANYGYTF TGCGCCAGCAGCTCGGACAGGGCCAACTATGGCTACACCTTC
12 TRBJ2-7 TRBD2 NA TRBV20-1 CSAPGLANEQYF TGCAGTGCTCCGGGACTAGCCAACGAGCAGTACTTC
13 TRBJ1-4 NA many TRBV7-2 CASSSRTNEKLFF TGTGCCAGCAGCTCGCGGACTAATGAAAAACTGTTTTTT
16 TRBJ1-1 TRBD1 NA TRBV2 CASKFTGGLGNTEAFF TGTGCCAGCAAATTCACAGGGGGCCTGGGGAACACTGAAGCTTTCTTT
16 TRBJ2-2 NA few TRBV7-9 CASIPRGAENTGELFF TGTGCCAGCATCCCCCGGGGGGCTGAGAACACCGGGGAGCTGTTTTTT
13 TRBJ2-5 NA many TRBV19 CASSRAGGETQYF TGTGCCAGTAGTCGAGCAGGAGGGGAGACCCAGTACTTC
17 TRBJ1-1 NA NA TRBV7-8 CASSPNVVSLMNTEAFF TGTGCCAGCAGCCCAAACGTAGTTTCACTCATGAACACTGAAGCTTTCTTT
12 TRBJ1-4 NA once TRBV7-9 CASILELGQLFF TGTGCCAGCATCCTAGAATTGGGCCAACTGTTTTTT
14 TRBJ2-7 NA NA TRBV4-3 CASSLGTQGYEQYF TGCGCCAGCAGCCTCGGGACCCAGGGCTACGAGCAGTACTTC
10 TRBJ2-7 NA many TRBV20-1 CSWRDYEQYF TGCAGTTGGAGGGATTACGAGCAGTACTTC
13 TRBJ2-5 NA few TRBV20-1 CSAPSGEKETQYF TGCAGTGCACCCTCGGGGGAGAAAGAGACCCAGTACTTC
14 TRBJ1-6 NA NA TRBV5-5 CASSLEGLNSPLHF TGTGCCAGCAGCTTGGAGGGCCTTAATTCACCCCTCCACTTT
13 TRBJ1-1 NA NA TRBV25-1 CASSLEHGQHGFF TGTGCCAGCAGTTTAGAGCACGGACAGCACGGTTTCTTT
12 TRBJ1-5 NA NA TRBV6-5 CASSYGPGPQHF TGTGCCAGCAGTTACGGACCTGGGCCCCAGCATTTT
15 TRBJ2-2 NA many TRBV7-2 CASSFKGGNTGELFF TGTGCCAGCAGCTTTAAGGGGGGAAACACCGGGGAGCTGTTTTTT
11 TRBJ1-2 NA many TRBV20-1 CSASPQGRYTF TGCAGTGCTAGTCCGCAGGGACGCTACACCTTC
13 TRBJ1-3 NA once TRBV29-1 CSSAGSSGNTIYF TGCAGCAGTGCAGGGAGCTCTGGAAACACCATATATTTT
13 TRBJ1-4 TRBD1 many TRBV29-1 CSATGQGYEKLFF TGCAGCGCAACGGGACAGGGGTATGAAAAACTGTTTTTT
11 TRBJ2-2 NA NA TRBV14 CASSRADRLFF TGTGCCAGCAGCCGCGCTGACAGGCTGTTTTTT
13 TRBJ1-2 TRBD1 many TRBV5-6 CASSRGTGYGYTF TGTGCCAGCAGCCGAGGGACAGGGTATGGCTACACCTTC
16 TRBJ1-2 NA NA TRBV15 CATSSPGLDGAYGYTF TGTGCCACCAGCAGTCCTGGCCTCGACGGGGCCTATGGCTACACCTTC
11 TRBJ1-1 NA NA TRBV2 CASSTPTEAFF TGTGCCAGCAGCACACCTACTGAAGCTTTCTTT
14 TRBJ1-1 NA many TRBV7-2 CASTLTSGSTEAFF TGTGCCAGCACCCTTACGTCGGGAAGCACTGAAGCTTTCTTT
16 TRBJ1-2 TRBD1 few TRBV19 CASSIRDRVPIYGYTF TGTGCCAGTAGTATAAGGGACAGGGTTCCTATCTATGGCTACACCTTC
14 TRBJ2-5 TRBD1 few TRBV28 CASSFDRGPETQYF TGTGCCAGCAGTTTCGACAGGGGGCCTGAGACCCAGTACTTC
17 TRBJ1-2 NA NA TRBV5-4 CASSPGTGRVTNYGYTF TGTGCCAGCAGCCCGGGAACGGGGAGGGTGACCAACTATGGCTACACCTTC
15 TRBJ2-5 TRBD1 NA TRBV15 CATSSGTGGGETQYF TGTGCCACCAGCTCGGGGACAGGAGGTGGGGAGACCCAGTACTTC
16 TRBJ2-7 NA few TRBV6-5 CASSYGVAGTTYEQYF TGTGCCAGCAGTTACGGGGTTGCGGGGACCACCTACGAGCAGTACTTC
15 TRBJ1-4 TRBD1 many TRBV9 CASSVETGQGEKLFF TGTGCCAGCAGCGTAGAGACAGGGCAAGGGGAAAAACTGTTTTTT
13 TRBJ2-7 TRBD1 NA TRBV27 CASGRTGEDEQYF TGTGCCAGCGGGCGGACAGGGGAGGACGAGCAGTACTTC
14 TRBJ2-5 TRBD1 many TRBV9 CASSFGQGGETQYF TGTGCCAGCAGCTTCGGACAGGGCGGAGAGACCCAGTACTTC
15 TRBJ1-4 NA few TRBV6-5 CASGSPGVTNEKLFF TGTGCCAGCGGATCCCCCGGGGTGACTAATGAAAAACTGTTTTTT
14 TRBJ2-7 NA few TRBV2 CASSQGSTNYEQYF TGTGCCAGCAGCCAAGGTTCCACGAACTACGAGCAGTACTTC
17 TRBJ2-5 NA many TRBV15 CATSRDPDSPHQETQYF TGTGCCACCAGCAGGGACCCGGACAGCCCGCACCAAGAGACCCAGTACTTC
14 TRBJ2-2 TRBD1 NA TRBV10-3 CAIWTGGYTGELFF TGTGCCATCTGGACAGGGGGGTACACCGGGGAGCTGTTTTTT
14 TRBJ1-1 TRBD1 few TRBV2 CASSLGQVGAEAFF TGTGCCAGCAGTTTAGGACAGGTAGGAGCTGAAGCTTTCTTT
17 TRBJ1-2 TRBD1 many TRBV29-1 CSVTSRDRGRIDYGYTF TGCAGCGTGACGAGCCGGGACAGGGGCCGTATTGACTATGGCTACACCTTC
15 TRBJ2-6 NA few TRBV6-1 CASSEYSSGANVLTF TGTGCCAGCAGTGAATACAGCTCTGGGGCCAACGTCCTGACTTTC
13 TRBJ1-1 NA few TRBV25-1 CASSARRGTEAFF TGTGCCAGTAGCGCTAGGCGGGGCACTGAAGCTTTCTTT
14 TRBJ2-5 TRBD2 few TRBV20-1 CSDLLAGAKETQYF TGCAGTGACCTACTAGCGGGGGCCAAAGAGACCCAGTACTTC
14 TRBJ1-2 NA many TRBV25-1 CASSEYGGTYGYTF TGTGCCAGCAGTGAATACGGAGGGACCTATGGCTACACCTTC
17 TRBJ2-5 NA NA TRBV5-1 CASSVEGRDGGEEAQYF TGTGCCAGCAGCGTAGAGGGGCGGGACGGGGGTGAAGAGGCCCAGTACTTC
16 TRBJ2-2 TRBD1 few TRBV20-1 CSARDRGVFDTGELFF TGCAGTGCTAGGGACAGGGGTGTATTCGACACCGGGGAGCTGTTTTTT
15 TRBJ1-2 NA many TRBV19 CASSIADAGNYGYTF TGTGCCAGTAGTATAGCGGATGCCGGGAACTATGGCTACACCTTC
15 TRBJ2-6 TRBD2 once TRBV2 CASRAGTSGSYVLTF TGTGCCAGCAGGGCCGGGACTAGCGGATCCTACGTCCTGACTTTC
12 TRBJ1-5 NA NA TRBV6-6 CASNEGSQPQHF TGTGCCAGCAACGAAGGGTCCCAGCCCCAGCATTTT
14 TRBJ1-1 NA NA TRBV6-1 CASSEGWLNTEAFF TGTGCCAGCAGTGAAGGGTGGCTGAACACTGAAGCTTTCTTT
16 TRBJ2-7 TRBD1 once TRBV15 CATSRARTGAAGEQCF TGTGCCACCAGCAGGGCTAGGACAGGGGCGGCTGGCGAGCAGTGCTTC
14 TRBJ1-1 NA few TRBV7-6 CASTVGGGDTEAFF TGTGCCAGCACCGTGGGAGGGGGAGACACTGAAGCTTTCTTT